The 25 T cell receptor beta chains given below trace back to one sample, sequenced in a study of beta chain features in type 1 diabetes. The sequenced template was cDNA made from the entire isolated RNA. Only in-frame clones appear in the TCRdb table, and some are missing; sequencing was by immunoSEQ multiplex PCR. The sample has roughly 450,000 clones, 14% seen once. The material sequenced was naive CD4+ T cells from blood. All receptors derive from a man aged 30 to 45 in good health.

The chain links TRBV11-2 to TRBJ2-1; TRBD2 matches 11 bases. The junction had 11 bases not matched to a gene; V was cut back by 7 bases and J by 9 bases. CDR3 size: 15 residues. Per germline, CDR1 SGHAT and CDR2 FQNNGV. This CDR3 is CASNRLAGLGGEQFF. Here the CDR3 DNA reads TGTGCCAGCAACCGACTAGCGGGGCTCGGTGGTGAGCAGTTCTTC. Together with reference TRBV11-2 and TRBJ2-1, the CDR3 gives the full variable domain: EAGVAQSPRYKIIEKRQSVAFWCNPISGHATLYWYQQILGQGPKLLIQFQNNGVVDDSQLPKDRFSAERLKGVDSTLKIQPAKLEDSAVYLCASNRLAGLGGEQFFGPGTRLTVL.

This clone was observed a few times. DNA of the CDR3: TGTGCCAGCAGCACCGGGACAGGCACTGAAGCTTTCTTT. Translation gives CASSTGTGTEAFF. The chain links TRBV5-6 to TRBJ1-1, with 8 nucleotides matching TRBD1. CDR1 and CDR2 from the germline V gene are SGHDT and YYEEEE. The J segment lost 4 bases and the V segment lost 4 bases, leaving 3 bases of the junction unmatched. CDR3 size: 13 residues.

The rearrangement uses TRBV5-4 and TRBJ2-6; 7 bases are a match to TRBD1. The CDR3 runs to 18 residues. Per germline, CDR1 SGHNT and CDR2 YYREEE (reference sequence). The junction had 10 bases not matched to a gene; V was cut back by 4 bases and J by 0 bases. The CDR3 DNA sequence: TGTGCCAGCAGCCCCGGGCAGGGGGTAAACTCTGGGGCCAACGTCCTGACTTTC. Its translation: CASSPGQGVNSGANVLTF.

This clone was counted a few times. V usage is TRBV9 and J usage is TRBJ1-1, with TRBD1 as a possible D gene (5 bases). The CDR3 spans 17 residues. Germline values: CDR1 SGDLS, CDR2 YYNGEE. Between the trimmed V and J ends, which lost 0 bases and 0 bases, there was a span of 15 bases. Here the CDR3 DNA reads TGTGCCAGCAGCGTAGCTGATCAGGGCCTATTGAACACTGAAGCTTTCTTT. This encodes CASSVADQGLLNTEAFF.

The DNA of the CDR3 is TGTGCCTGGAGTCGGACAGGGAATGGTGGAAACACCATATATTTT. Translated, it gives CAWSRTGNGGNTIYF. This chain joins TRBV30 and TRBJ1-3; TRBD1 aligns across 8 bases. The CDR3 extends over 15 amino acids. After removal of 2 bases from V and 3 bases from J, the junction contained 6 bases not matched to a gene. Germline-derived CDR1 and CDR2 are GTSNPN and SVGIG (reference sequence).

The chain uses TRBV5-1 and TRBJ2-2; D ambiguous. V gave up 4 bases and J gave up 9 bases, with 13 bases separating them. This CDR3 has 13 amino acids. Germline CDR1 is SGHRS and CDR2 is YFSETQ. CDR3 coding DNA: TGCGCCAGCAGCGCTCGGACCGACCGGGAGCTGTTTTTT. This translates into CASSARTDRELFF.

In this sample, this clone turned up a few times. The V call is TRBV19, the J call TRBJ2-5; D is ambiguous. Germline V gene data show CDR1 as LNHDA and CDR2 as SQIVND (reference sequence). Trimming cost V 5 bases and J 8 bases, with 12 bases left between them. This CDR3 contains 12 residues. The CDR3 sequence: CASSFVGGTQYF. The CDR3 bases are TGTGCCAGTAGTTTCGTGGGTGGAACCCAGTACTTC.

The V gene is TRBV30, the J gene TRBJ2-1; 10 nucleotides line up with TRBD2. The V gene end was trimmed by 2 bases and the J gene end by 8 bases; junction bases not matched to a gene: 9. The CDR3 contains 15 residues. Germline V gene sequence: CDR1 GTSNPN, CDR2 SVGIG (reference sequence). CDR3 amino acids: CAWSIGLAEVDEQFF. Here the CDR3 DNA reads TGTGCCTGGAGTATAGGACTAGCGGAAGTAGATGAGCAGTTCTTC.

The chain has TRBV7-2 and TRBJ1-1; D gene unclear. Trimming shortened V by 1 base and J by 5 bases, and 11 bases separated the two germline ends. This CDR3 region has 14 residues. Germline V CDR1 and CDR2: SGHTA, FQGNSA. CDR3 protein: CASSLVGHGTEAFF. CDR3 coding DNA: TGTGCCAGCAGCTTAGTAGGCCATGGAACTGAAGCTTTCTTT.

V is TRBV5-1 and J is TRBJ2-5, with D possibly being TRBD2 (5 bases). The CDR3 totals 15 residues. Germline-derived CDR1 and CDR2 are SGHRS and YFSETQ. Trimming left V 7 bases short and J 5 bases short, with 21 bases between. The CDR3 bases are TGCGCCAGCCTCCTGACCCCGGGAAGAAGGGAGACCCAGTACTTC. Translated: CASLLTPGRRETQYF.

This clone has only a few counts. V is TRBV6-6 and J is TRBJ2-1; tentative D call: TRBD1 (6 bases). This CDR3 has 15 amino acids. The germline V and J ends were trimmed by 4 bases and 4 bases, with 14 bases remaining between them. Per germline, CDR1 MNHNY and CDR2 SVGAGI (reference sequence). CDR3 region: CASSFRTDPYNEQFF. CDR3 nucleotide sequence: TGTGCCAGCAGTTTCCGGACAGACCCATACAATGAGCAGTTCTTC.

The CDR3 nucleotides are TGTGCCAGCAGCTTATTGGACAGGATCGATAGCAATCAGCCCCAGCATTTT. The encoded protein is CASSLLDRIDSNQPQHF. V gene TRBV7-8 combines with J gene TRBJ1-5, with 7 bases matching TRBD1. The junction had 7 bases not matched to a gene; V was cut back by 2 bases and J by 0 bases. Germline V gives CDR1 SGHVS, CDR2 FQNEAQ. The CDR3 contains 17 residues. Full variable domain (missing parts from reference TRBV7-8 and TRBJ1-5): GAGVSQSPRYKVAKRGQDVALRCDPISGHVSLFWYQQALGQGPEFLTYFQNEAQLDKSGLPSDRFFAERPEGSVSTLKIQRTQQEDSAVYLCASSLLDRIDSNQPQHFGDGTRLSIL.

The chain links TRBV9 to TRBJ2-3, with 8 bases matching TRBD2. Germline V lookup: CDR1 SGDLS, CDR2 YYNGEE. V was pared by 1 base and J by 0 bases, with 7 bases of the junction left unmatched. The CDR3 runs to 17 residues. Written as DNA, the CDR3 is TGTGCCAGCAGCGTAAGCGGGAGTAGCGCTAGCACAGATACGCAGTATTTT. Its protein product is CASSVSGSSASTDTQYF.

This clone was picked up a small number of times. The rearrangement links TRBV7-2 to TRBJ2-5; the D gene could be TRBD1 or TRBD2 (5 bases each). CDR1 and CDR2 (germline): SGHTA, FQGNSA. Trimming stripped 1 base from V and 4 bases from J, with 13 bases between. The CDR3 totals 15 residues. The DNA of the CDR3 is TGTGCCAGCAGCTTAGGTGGGGGTAACGGAGAGACCCAGTACTTC. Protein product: CASSLGGGNGETQYF.

The chain's CDR3 is CASSLVGGPDYEQYF. As DNA, the CDR3 is TGTGCCAGCAGCTTAGTTGGGGGCCCAGACTACGAGCAGTACTTC. The genes are TRBV13 and TRBJ2-7; D perhaps matches TRBD1 (6 bases). This CDR3 is 15 amino acids long. V was trimmed by 1 base and J by 3 bases, leaving 13 bases between them. Per germline, CDR1 PRHDT and CDR2 FYEKMQ (reference sequence).

CDR3 amino acids: CASSGSGGEQFF. CDR3 DNA: TGTGCCAGCAGTGGTAGCGGAGGTGAGCAGTTCTTC. This sequence joins TRBV25-1 and TRBJ2-1; the D gene is possibly TRBD2 (6 bases). Between the trimmed V and J ends, which lost 4 bases and 9 bases, there was a span of 10 bases. Germline values: CDR1 MGHDK, CDR2 SYGVNS. The CDR3 loop spans 12 amino acids.

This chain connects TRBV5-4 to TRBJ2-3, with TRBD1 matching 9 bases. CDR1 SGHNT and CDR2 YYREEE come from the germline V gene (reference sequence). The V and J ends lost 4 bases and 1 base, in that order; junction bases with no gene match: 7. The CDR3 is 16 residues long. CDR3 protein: CASSRPGQGRTDTQYF. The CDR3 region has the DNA TGTGCCAGCAGCCGACCGGGACAGGGTCGCACAGATACGCAGTATTTT.

CDR3 residues: CASSEGQGWYQPQHF. In nucleotides, the CDR3 is TGTGCCAGCAGTGAAGGACAGGGTTGGTATCAGCCCCAGCATTTT. The rearrangement joins TRBV6-1 to TRBJ1-5; 7 nucleotides line up with TRBD1. The V segment lost 1 base and the J segment 5 bases; nucleotides outside the gene matches: 5. This CDR3 is 15 amino acids long. Per germline, CDR1 MNHNS and CDR2 SASEGT.

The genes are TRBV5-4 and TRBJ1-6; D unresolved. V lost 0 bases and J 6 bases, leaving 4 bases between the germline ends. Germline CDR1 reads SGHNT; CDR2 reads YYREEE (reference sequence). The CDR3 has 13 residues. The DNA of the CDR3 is TGTGCCAGCAGCTTGGTGGGTAATTCACCCCTCCACTTT. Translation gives CASSLVGNSPLHF.

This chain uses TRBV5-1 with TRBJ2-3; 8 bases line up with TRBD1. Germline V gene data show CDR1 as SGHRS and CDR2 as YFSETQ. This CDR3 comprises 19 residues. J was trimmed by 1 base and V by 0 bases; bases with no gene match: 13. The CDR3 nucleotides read TGCGCCAGCAGCTTGGCCCCGGTCGGGACAGGAGCGCGCACAGATACGCAGTATTTT. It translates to CASSLAPVGTGARTDTQYF.

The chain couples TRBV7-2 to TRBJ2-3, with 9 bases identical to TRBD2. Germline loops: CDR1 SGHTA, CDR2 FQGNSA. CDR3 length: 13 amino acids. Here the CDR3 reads CVEVLAGTDTQYF. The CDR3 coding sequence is TGTGTCGAGGTACTAGCGGGTACAGATACGCAGTATTTT.

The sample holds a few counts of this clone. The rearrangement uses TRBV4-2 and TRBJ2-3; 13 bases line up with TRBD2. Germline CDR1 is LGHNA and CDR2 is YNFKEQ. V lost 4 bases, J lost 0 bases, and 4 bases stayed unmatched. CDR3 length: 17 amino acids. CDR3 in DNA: TGTGCCAGCAGCCCAGGACTAGCGGGAGTCAGCACAGATACGCAGTATTTT. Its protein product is CASSPGLAGVSTDTQYF.

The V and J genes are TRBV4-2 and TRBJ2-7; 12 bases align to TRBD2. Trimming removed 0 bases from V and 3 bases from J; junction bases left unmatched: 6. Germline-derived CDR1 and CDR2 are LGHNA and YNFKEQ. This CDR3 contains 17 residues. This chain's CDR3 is CASSQEVLAGGFYEQYV. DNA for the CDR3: TGTGCCAGCAGCCAAGAGGTTCTAGCGGGAGGGTTCTACGAGCAGTACGTC.

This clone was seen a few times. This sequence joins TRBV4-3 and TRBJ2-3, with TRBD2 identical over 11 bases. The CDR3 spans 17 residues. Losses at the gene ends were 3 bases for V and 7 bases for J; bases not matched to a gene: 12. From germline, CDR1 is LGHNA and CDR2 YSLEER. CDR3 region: CASSQATTSGRLYTQYF. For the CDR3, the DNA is TGCGCCAGCAGCCAGGCTACTACTAGCGGGAGATTGTATACGCAGTATTTT.

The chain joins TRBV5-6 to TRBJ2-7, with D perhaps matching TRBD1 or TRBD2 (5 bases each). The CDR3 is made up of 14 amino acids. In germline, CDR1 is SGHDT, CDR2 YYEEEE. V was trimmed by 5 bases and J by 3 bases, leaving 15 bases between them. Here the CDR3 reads CASRSSGTFYEQYV. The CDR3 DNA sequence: TGTGCCAGCAGGTCCTCAGGGACGTTCTACGAGCAGTACGTC.